These 22 T cell receptor beta chains originate from one sample sequenced in a study of blood T cell repertoires in COVID-19. Produced via immunoSEQ multiplex PCR; TCRdb's table is partial and in-frame only. This sample has roughly 18,000 clones, with around 83% found just once. The material sequenced was peripheral blood. The receptors stem from a man between 65 and 85 years old with acute or convalescent COVID-19.

The V and J genes are TRBV6-4 and TRBJ1-2; 8 bases fit TRBD1. This CDR3 has 14 amino acids. Germline V gene lookup returns CDR1 MRHNA and CDR2 SNTAGT. The junction had 5 bases not matched to a gene; V was cut back by 2 bases and J by 6 bases. The chain's CDR3 is CASSDLTGGHGYTF. As DNA, the CDR3 is TGTGCCAGCAGTGACCTAACAGGGGGTCATGGCTACACCTTC.

This sequence joins TRBV28 and TRBJ1-1; D is ambiguous. The CDR3 covers 15 residues. Germline values: CDR1 MDHEN, CDR2 SYDVKM. V lost 8 bases and J lost 1, with 17 bases in between. The CDR3 is CASLTRSTANTEAFF. The CDR3 DNA follows: TGTGCCAGCCTGACCCGGTCGACTGCGAACACTGAAGCTTTCTTT.

The chain links TRBV27 to TRBJ2-3, with D maybe TRBD2 (6 bases). There are 14 residues in the CDR3. Germline V gives CDR1 MNHEY, CDR2 SMNVEV (reference sequence). V lost 6 bases and J 3 bases, leaving 13 bases between the germline ends. CDR3 sequence (DNA): TGTGCCAGCAGCTACCGGGACTCAACAGATACGCAGTATTTT. This gives the protein CASSYRDSTDTQYF.

This clone occurred once. This chain connects TRBV3-1 (or the pseudogene TRBV3-2) to TRBJ1-4; 11 nucleotides agree with TRBD1. The trim removed 2 bases at V and 5 bases at J, leaving 4 bases unmatched. CDR1 and CDR2 (germline): LGHDT, YNNKEL (reference sequence). The CDR3 runs to 16 residues. The CDR3 reads CASSQSRTGGNEKLFF. The DNA for the CDR3 is TGTGCCAGCAGCCAAAGCCGGACAGGGGGCAATGAAAAACTGTTTTTT.

Here the CDR3 DNA reads TGTGCCAGCAGCTCGGGTTCTGTGAACACTGAAGCTTTCTTT. Protein: CASSSGSVNTEAFF. The chain uses TRBV11-2 and TRBJ1-1, with D unclear. Per the germline V gene, CDR1 is SGHAT and CDR2 is FQNNGV. The CDR3 runs to 14 residues. V lost 4 bases to trimming and J lost 0 bases, with 9 bases between them.

The chain combines TRBV4-1 with TRBJ2-1; 10 positions match TRBD2. Trimming cost V 0 bases and J 1 base; bases outside gene matches: 9. There are 19 residues in the CDR3. Looked up from germline, CDR1 is MGHRA and CDR2 is YSYEKL. CDR3 amino acids: CASSQEALAGSISYNEQFF. The CDR3 bases are TGCGCCAGCAGCCAAGAGGCACTAGCGGGAAGTATTTCCTACAATGAGCAGTTCTTC.

The rearrangement uses TRBV18 and TRBJ2-5; tentative D call: TRBD2 (6 bases). V lost 5 bases and J lost 5, with 21 bases in between. The V gene's germline CDR1 is KGHSH and CDR2 LQKENI. The CDR3 loop spans 16 amino acids. The CDR3 sequence: CASSSLPAGGMETQYF. CDR3 in DNA: TGTGCCAGCTCATCCCTTCCCGCCGGGGGAATGGAGACCCAGTACTTC.

The chain uses TRBV29-1 and TRBJ1-5; D not resolved. This CDR3 spans 13 amino acids. CDR1 is SQVTM and CDR2 is ANQGSEA in the germline V gene. V lost 4 bases, J lost 9 bases, and 16 bases lay in between. The DNA of the CDR3 is TGCAGCGTTGGGACCGAGCCCGGGAGGCCCCAGCATTTT. It translates to CSVGTEPGRPQHF.

This clone was recorded once. The gene calls are TRBV6-6 and TRBJ2-7, with 7 bases identical to TRBD1. The CDR3 is made up of 13 amino acids. Per the germline V gene, CDR1 is MNHNY and CDR2 is SVGAGI (reference sequence). With 11 bases clipped from V and 5 bases from J, the junction kept 12 bases outside the gene matches. The CDR3 region has the DNA TGTGCCGGAGCACGACAGGGAACCCACGAGCAGTACTTC. As protein: CAGARQGTHEQYF.

J is TRBJ2-1 and V is TRBV2, with 9 nucleotides matching TRBD2. The germline gives CDR1 SNHLY, CDR2 FYNNEI. The CDR3 consists of 17 residues. The ends lost 4 bases at V and 9 bases at J; junction bases unmatched: 16. The CDR3 spells CASSGGYGTSRPIEQFF. CDR3 sequence (DNA): TGTGCCAGCAGTGGAGGATACGGGACTAGCCGACCGATTGAGCAGTTCTTC.

The chain uses TRBV24-1 and TRBJ1-4; no firm D call. This CDR3 is built from 16 residues. V dropped 2 bases and J dropped 0 bases, with 9 bases sitting between them. The germline gives CDR1 KGHDR, CDR2 SFDVKD. CDR3 in DNA: TGTGCCACCAGTGATTCAAGCACTCCAACTAATGAAAAACTGTTTTTT. It is translated as CATSDSSTPTNEKLFF.

This chain uses TRBV10-3 with TRBJ2-3; 9 bases line up with TRBD1. Per germline, CDR1 ENHRY and CDR2 SYGVKD. The CDR3 consists of 15 residues. V dropped 10 bases and J dropped 2; count of bases not matched to a gene: 10. The CDR3 sequence: CATKDRDRVTDTQYF. As DNA, the CDR3 is TGTGCCACCAAGGACCGGGACAGGGTCACAGATACGCAGTATTTT.

The chain joins TRBV6-6 to TRBJ1-2, with D possibly matching TRBD1 (6 bases). The CDR3 consists of 13 residues. With 4 bases removed from V and 4 bases from J, the gap between germline ends came to 10 bases. The germline gives CDR1 MNHNY, CDR2 SVGAGI (reference sequence). The CDR3 protein is CASSSLDSYGYTF. CDR3 in DNA: TGTGCCAGCAGTTCCCTGGACAGCTATGGCTACACCTTC.

The chain combines TRBV5-4 with TRBJ2-5; D perhaps matches TRBD2 (6 bases). Trimming took off 3 bases at V and 7 bases at J, with 16 bases between the two ends. Germline assignment: CDR1 SGHNT and CDR2 YYREEE (reference sequence). This CDR3 region has 14 residues. DNA for the CDR3: TGTGCCAGCAGCTGGGGACTCCTGGGTGGGACCCAGTACTTC. Protein product: CASSWGLLGGTQYF. Full variable domain (remainder filled in from reference TRBV5-4 and TRBJ2-5): ETGVTQSPTHLIKTRGQQVTLRCSSQSGHNTVSWYQQALGQGPQFIFQYYREEENGRGNFPPRFSGLQFPNYSSELNVNALELDDSALYLCASSWGLLGGTQYFGPGTRLLVL.

The gene calls are TRBV5-1 and TRBJ2-1, with 9 bases lining up with TRBD1. This CDR3 is built from 15 residues. Trimming cost V 2 bases and J 4 bases; bases outside gene matches: 4. From germline, CDR1 is SGHRS and CDR2 YFSETQ. The CDR3 DNA reads as TGCGCCAGCAGCTTACAGGGGGCCGAGTACAATGAGCAGTTCTTC. Translating it yields CASSLQGAEYNEQFF.

The chain couples TRBV7-8 to TRBJ1-6; D unresolved. The CDR3 consists of 17 residues. Trimming took 1 base from V and 7 from J, leaving 17 bases between them. Germline lookup yields CDR1 SGHVS and CDR2 FQNEAQ. In DNA form, the CDR3 reads TGTGCCAGCAGCTTAGATGACCCGGGGAATGGGAATTCACCCCTCCACTTT. Its protein is CASSLDDPGNGNSPLHF.

The CDR3 DNA reads TGTGCCACCAGTGATTCCGGGACAGGGTTAGGAGCTTTCTTT. Residues: CATSDSGTGLGAFF. The chain uses TRBV24-1 and TRBJ1-1; TRBD1 matches 9 bases. V dropped 2 bases and J dropped 10; count of bases not matched to a gene: 7. This CDR3 is 14 amino acids long. Germline assignment: CDR1 KGHDR and CDR2 SFDVKD.

The chain is built from TRBV5-5 and TRBJ2-3; maybe TRBD1 (6 bases). Germline V gene sequence: CDR1 SGHKS, CDR2 YYEKEE (reference sequence). The ends were cut back, 7 bases at V and 3 bases at J, with 12 bases in the middle. CDR3 length: 13 residues. The CDR3 region is CASGRGLTDTQYF. The CDR3 DNA is TGTGCCAGCGGCAGGGGCCTTACAGATACGCAGTATTTT.

The genes are TRBV28 and TRBJ1-6, with TRBD1 matching over 8 bases. The V gene's germline CDR1 is MDHEN and CDR2 SYDVKM. V lost 5 bases to trimming and J lost 8 bases; unmatched junction nucleotides: 11. The CDR3 consists of 16 residues. CDR3 nucleotide sequence: TGTGCCAGCAGTACCTCCGCAGGGGGCTGGGATTCACCCCTCCACTTT. Translated: CASSTSAGGWDSPLHF.

This clone was detected only once. The chain recombines TRBV23-1 with TRBJ1-2, with 9 bases matching TRBD1. TRBV23-1 qualifies as an ORF whose function is uncertain. CDR3 length: 21 amino acids. V trimming: 1 base; J trimming: 5 bases; junction bases outside the gene matches: 23. The CDR3, as DNA: TGCGCCAGCAGTCAATGGGACAGGGTGGTCTACTCAACCGGGTTAGGGTATGGCTACACCTTC. Translated: CASSQWDRVVYSTGLGYGYTF.

The rearrangement uses TRBV7-2 and TRBJ1-4; D is uncertain. Trimming pared 4 bases from V and 7 bases from J, leaving 10 bases between. Germline-derived CDR1 and CDR2 are SGHTA and FQGNSA. The CDR3 runs 13 residues. This CDR3 reads CASSSAGGEKLFF. Written as DNA, the CDR3 is TGTGCCAGCAGCTCCGCGGGTGGTGAAAAACTGTTTTTT.

This clone showed up just a few times. This chain joins TRBV6-1 and TRBJ2-7; TRBD2 matches 11 bases. CDR1 and CDR2 from the germline V gene are MNHNS and SASEGT. Unmatched junction bases numbered 5, after V lost 6 bases and J lost 1 base. The CDR3 has 15 amino acids. CDR3 in amino acids: CASSSGLAVSYEQYF. The DNA of the CDR3 is TGTGCCAGCAGCTCGGGACTAGCGGTTTCCTACGAGCAGTACTTC.